The entry below describes one T cell receptor (beta chain). Its antigen is still unknown. The data are from a study of human thymus T cells. Overall study results and limits: The related literature has documented a marked overlap of thymic repertoires among unrelated individuals. An apparent bias in V and J gene usage was seen in thymic and blood repertoires.

Corrective heart surgery yielded resections, and these provided the thymus tissue. Method: immunoSEQ multiplex PCR; TCRdb's copy keeps in-frame clones and lacks some. Seen here are fewer than 90,000 clones, 95% to 98% observed once, and the top ten hold approximately 0.03%. The CDR3 runs to 14 residues. Germline V gene sequence: CDR1 SEHNR, CDR2 FQNEAQ (reference sequence). The V and J ends lost 5 bases and 0 bases respectively, with 8 bases between them. This chain joins TRBV7-9 and TRBJ1-5; the D is unclear. The sequenced sample consisted of thymus tissue. The TCR sequence derives from a boy under two years old with a congenital heart defect but otherwise immunologically healthy. CDR3 sequence reads: CASSPRGSNQPQHF. CDR3 DNA sequence: TGTGCCAGCAGCCCGCGGGGTAGCAATCAGCCCCAGCATTTT.